The following is a TCR beta chain sequence with its context. The J segment lost 7 bases and the V segment lost 6 bases, leaving 7 bases of the junction unmatched. Germline V gives CDR1 MRHNA, CDR2 SNTAGT. The CDR3 is 13 residues long. These data come from a study of glioma-infiltrating T cells after dendritic cell vaccination. TCRdb's table, derived via immunoSEQ multiplex PCR, lists solely in-frame clones and lacks some. This table holds 75,000 to 100,000 clones, approximately 80% found once. The TCR sequence derives from a human donor with glioblastoma. The material sequenced was blood, taken before dendritic cell vaccination. The genes are TRBV6-4 and TRBJ1-1; TRBD1 matches 8 bases. The CDR3 sequence is CASSYDRGYEAFF. The CDR3 nucleotides are TGTGCCAGCAGCTACGACAGGGGATATGAAGCTTTCTTT.